The 23 T cell receptor beta chains in this list originate from one sample, sequenced in a study of T cells in Graves' hyperthyroidism and ophthalmopathy. RNA transcripts were the template for amplifying TCR beta CDR3 regions. Carried out on the TCR CDR3, a first-round RT-PCR used the HTBI primer set. TCRdb passed the multiplex PCR reads through MiXCR, listing each CDR3 protein once. The table records more than 500,000 distinct CDR3 sequences, less than 15% of them present only once. The source material was blood. The receptors shown here come from a woman in her thirties or forties with Graves' hyperthyroidism.

This clonotype has only a few counts. The CDR3 DNA reads TGTGCCAGCAATGGTCCAATTAATAGCAATCAGCCCCAGCATTTT. It translates to CASNGPINSNQPQHF. J is TRBJ1-5 and V is TRBV2; D gene uncertain. This CDR3 is built from 15 residues. CDR1 and CDR2 (germline): SNHLY, FYNNEI. V was trimmed by 7 bases and J by 0 bases, leaving 13 bases between them.

This clonotype was recorded many times. The rearrangement uses TRBV28 and TRBJ2-1; D is perhaps TRBD1 or TRBD2 (5 bases each). The length of the CDR3 is 17 residues. Deletions cut 1 base from V and 7 bases from J, with 20 bases between. Germline V gene sequence: CDR1 MDHEN, CDR2 SYDVKM. The CDR3 sequence is CASSLSVYAGGPNEQFF. In nucleotides, the CDR3 is TGTGCCAGCAGTTTATCGGTTTACGCTGGGGGTCCTAATGAGCAGTTCTTC.

This clonotype was observed many times. The chain is built from TRBV5-1 and TRBJ2-3; no firm D call. The CDR3 covers 18 residues. The germline V gene encodes CDR1 SGHRS and CDR2 YFSETQ. V lost 0 bases and J lost 1, with 18 bases in between. For the CDR3, the DNA is TGCGCCAGCAGCTTGGTAGGGTCCCAAGGCGTTGGCACAGATACGCAGTATTTT. Translating gives CASSLVGSQGVGTDTQYF.

Only a few counts were recorded for this clonotype. The chain is built from TRBV27 and TRBJ2-2; D tentatively reads TRBD1 or TRBD2 (5 bases each). CDR1 and CDR2 (germline): MNHEY, SMNVEV (reference sequence). The CDR3 contains 15 residues. The germline V and J ends were trimmed by 7 bases and 2 bases, with 14 bases remaining between them. CDR3 region: CASMSWGINTGELFF. CDR3 bases: TGTGCCAGCATGTCGTGGGGGATCAACACCGGGGAGCTGTTTTTT.

The chain combines TRBV28 with TRBJ1-2; TRBD1 matches 9 bases. The J segment lost 2 bases and the V segment lost 4 bases, leaving 5 bases of the junction unmatched. CDR3 size: 15 residues. CDR1 and CDR2 (germline): MDHEN, SYDVKM. Here the CDR3 DNA reads TGTGCCAGCAGTTACGACAGGGGGGAAAACTATGGCTACACCTTC. It codes for CASSYDRGENYGYTF.

Comments on this clonotype: This clone may be a read error of a much larger clone one base away. The chain couples TRBV11-2 to TRBJ2-3, with D perhaps TRBD1 or TRBD2 (5 bases each). The germline gives CDR1 SGHAT, CDR2 FQNNGV. The CDR3 consists of 14 residues. The CDR3 sequence: CASSFGTARDAQYF. CDR3 in DNA: TGTGCCAGCAGCTTTGGGACCGCTCGAGATGCGCAGTATTTT.

This clonotype was picked up many times. The gene calls are TRBV5-1 and TRBJ2-1, with D uncertain. The germline V and J ends were trimmed by 3 bases and 8 bases, with 24 bases remaining between them. The CDR3 is 17 amino acids. CDR1 is SGHRS, CDR2 YFSETQ, per germline. DNA for the CDR3: TGCGCCAGCAGCTCGTCTTACTCCACCCGATCGCCGGATGAGCAGTTCTTC. Translated, it gives CASSSSYSTRSPDEQFF.

In this sample, this clonotype turned up many times. The chain uses TRBV28 and TRBJ2-3, with TRBD2 matching 12 bases. Germline V lookup: CDR1 MDHEN, CDR2 SYDVKM. CDR3 length equals 18 residues. V gave up 2 bases and J gave up 5 bases; unmatched junction bases: 11. Here the CDR3 DNA reads TGTGCCAGCAGTTTAGGCCTAGCGGGAGGGATCCACGGAGATACGCAGTATTTT. It codes for CASSLGLAGGIHGDTQYF.

At least ten counts were recorded for this clonotype. The V and J genes are TRBV28 and TRBJ1-1; D gene unclear. Trimming removed 5 bases at V and 1 base at J, with 8 bases between. Germline V gene lookup returns CDR1 MDHEN and CDR2 SYDVKM. The CDR3 covers 13 residues. CDR3 residues: CASSLLRNTEAFF. CDR3 DNA: TGTGCCAGCAGTCTCCTAAGGAACACTGAAGCTTTCTTT.

This clonotype was seen at least ten times. The chain uses TRBV5-1 and TRBJ1-1; 9 bases align to TRBD1. V lost 0 bases and J lost 4; bases outside the gene matches: 13. Germline lookup yields CDR1 SGHRS and CDR2 YFSETQ. This CDR3 is 18 amino acids long. CDR3: CASSLGVWGQGLGTEAFF. The CDR3 region has the DNA TGCGCCAGCAGCTTGGGGGTTTGGGGACAGGGTCTCGGCACTGAAGCTTTCTTT. The full variable domain, its missing parts supplied by reference TRBV5-1 and TRBJ1-1, is KAGVTQTPRYLIKTRGQQVTLSCSPISGHRSVSWYQQTPGQGLQFLFEYFSETQRNKGNFPGRFSGRQFSNSRSEMNVSTLELGDSALYLCASSLGVWGQGLGTEAFFGQGTRLTVV.

This clonotype was seen many times. The chain carries TRBV12-3 or TRBV12-4 and TRBJ2-1, with TRBD2 as a possible D gene (5 bases). This CDR3 contains 19 residues. V was clipped by 1 base and J by 5 bases, with 24 bases between them. CDR3 region: CASSLDTEPFERRDNEQFF. The CDR3 region has the DNA TGTGCCAGCAGTTTAGACACCGAACCCTTCGAGCGGCGGGACAATGAGCAGTTCTTC.

This clonotype came up many times. The J gene is TRBJ2-7, the V gene TRBV7-9, with D perhaps assigned TRBD1 or TRBD2 (5 bases each). Germline V CDR1 and CDR2: SEHNR, FQNEAQ (reference sequence). The length of the CDR3 is 15 residues. Trimming stripped 4 bases from V and 3 bases from J, with 16 bases between. DNA of the CDR3: TGTGCCAGCAGCTCTATAGACAGACTAATCTACGAGCAGTACTTC. Translating gives CASSSIDRLIYEQYF. The whole variable domain, remainder taken from reference TRBV7-9 and TRBJ2-7, is DTGVSQNPRHKITKRGQNVTFRCDPISEHNRLYWYRQTLGQGPEFLTYFQNEAQLEKSRLLSDRFSAERPKGSFSTLEIQRTEQGDSAMYLCASSSIDRLIYEQYFGPGTRLTVT.

This clonotype was seen at least ten times. CDR3 bases: TGTGCCAGCACCGGACTAGCGGGAACAGATACGCAGTATTTT. This codes for CASTGLAGTDTQYF. The rearrangement uses TRBV28 and TRBJ2-3, with TRBD2 matching 12 bases. CDR3 length: 14 amino acids. With V trimmed by 7 bases and J by 3 bases, 2 bases remained unmatched. Germline V gives CDR1 MDHEN, CDR2 SYDVKM.

The table lists this clonotype with a few counts. At one end the junction does not follow the germline gene, possibly because of a read error. The V and J genes are TRBV12-3 or TRBV12-4 and TRBJ2-1; a weak D match, TRBD2 (5 bases). The CDR3 is 14 residues long. CDR3 in amino acids: CASSQRRGYNEQFF. CDR3 sequence (DNA): TGTGCCAGCAGCCAAAGGAGAGGGTACAATGAGCAGTTTTTC.

Many counts were recorded for this clonotype. The chain uses TRBV11-2 and TRBJ2-4; 9 nucleotides agree with TRBD2. The CDR3 loop spans 16 amino acids. Trimming removed 4 bases from V and 1 base from J; junction bases left unmatched: 5. Germline V CDR1 and CDR2: SGHAT, FQNNGV. In DNA form, the CDR3 reads TGTGCCAGCAGCTCCTCGGGACTAGCTGCCAAAAACATTCAGTACTTC. Translating gives CASSSSGLAAKNIQYF.

This clonotype was observed many times. This chain links TRBV3-1 with TRBJ2-3, with 13 bases that match TRBD2. Germline CDR1 LGHDT, CDR2 YNNKEL (reference sequence). The CDR3 extends over 17 amino acids. Trimming took 3 bases from V and 4 from J; bases not matched to a gene: 7. CDR3 bases: TGTGCCAGCAGCCATCCACTAGCGGGAGGGCCTCCAGATACGCAGTATTTT. This translates into CASSHPLAGGPPDTQYF.

Ten or more counts support this clonotype. V gene TRBV5-1 combines with J gene TRBJ2-3, with D possibly called TRBD1 or TRBD2 (6 bases each). The CDR3 spans 16 residues. CDR1 is SGHRS, CDR2 YFSETQ, per germline. V dropped 4 bases and J dropped 4 bases, with 19 bases sitting between them. CDR3 residues: CASSGGTRRWADTQYF. Written as DNA, the CDR3 is TGCGCCAGCAGCGGGGGGACAAGGCGATGGGCAGATACGCAGTATTTT.

This clonotype was seen more than once but under ten times. The chain links TRBV19 to TRBJ2-3, with D hard to call. Trimming removed 2 bases at V and 7 bases at J, with 4 bases between. This CDR3 has 11 residues. Germline V CDR1 and CDR2: LNHDA, SQIVND (reference sequence). CDR3: CASSIRNTQYF. In nucleotides, the CDR3 is TGTGCCAGTAGTATAAGGAATACGCAGTATTTT. Using reference TRBV19 and TRBJ2-3 for the parts outside the CDR3, the full variable domain is DGGITQSPKYLFRKEGQNVTLSCEQNLNHDAMYWYRQDPGQGLRLIYYSQIVNDFQKGDIAEGYSVSREKKESFPLTVTSAQKNPTAFYLCASSIRNTQYFGPGTRLTVL.

This clonotype has at least ten counts. V is TRBV20-1 and J is TRBJ2-7; 9 bases fit TRBD2. V trimming: 5 bases; J trimming: 6 bases; junction bases outside the gene matches: 14. The CDR3 extends over 15 amino acids. Germline V gives CDR1 DFQATT, CDR2 SNEGSKA (reference sequence). DNA for the CDR3: TGCAGTGCTGTTACCGGGACTAGCCGCAGGACCGAGCAGTACTTC. This codes for CSAVTGTSRRTEQYF.

This clonotype was detected many times. V and J are TRBV7-9 and TRBJ2-5; 13 bases match TRBD2. The CDR3 loop spans 17 amino acids. After removal of 7 bases from V and 2 bases from J, the junction contained 10 bases not matched to a gene. The germline V gene encodes CDR1 SEHNR and CDR2 FQNEAQ (reference sequence). The CDR3 sequence is CASKKGTSGNQQETQYF. In DNA, the CDR3 is TGTGCCAGCAAAAAAGGGACTAGCGGGAACCAACAAGAGACCCAGTACTTC.

The chain links TRBV6-1 to TRBJ2-7; D tentatively reads TRBD1 or TRBD2 (5 bases each). The germline V gene has CDR1 MNHNS and CDR2 SASEGT. The CDR3 extends over 15 amino acids. V gave up 6 bases and J gave up 1 base, with 16 bases separating them. The chain's CDR3 is CASSRSRDPSYEQYF. The CDR3 DNA is TGTGCCAGCAGCCGAAGCCGGGACCCATCCTACGAGCAGTACTTC.

There are many counts of this clonotype. The J gene is TRBJ2-7, the V gene TRBV2; 8 bases match TRBD1. Germline trimming cut 4 bases from V and 4 bases from J; bases unmatched to any gene: 0. Germline V gene data show CDR1 as SNHLY and CDR2 as FYNNEI. The CDR3 covers 12 residues. As DNA, the CDR3 is TGTGCCAGCAGTGGGACAGGGTACGAGCAGTACTTC. Its translation: CASSGTGYEQYF.

This clonotype was seen ten or more times. This chain links TRBV6-1 with TRBJ1-1; D not certain. Germline V gene data show CDR1 as MNHNS and CDR2 as SASEGT. The V and J ends lost 6 bases and 4 bases respectively, with 12 bases between them. This CDR3 region has 13 residues. CDR3 sequence (DNA): TGTGCCAGCAGGCCCGGGGTGGGCACTGAAGCTTTCTTT. Translation gives CASRPGVGTEAFF.